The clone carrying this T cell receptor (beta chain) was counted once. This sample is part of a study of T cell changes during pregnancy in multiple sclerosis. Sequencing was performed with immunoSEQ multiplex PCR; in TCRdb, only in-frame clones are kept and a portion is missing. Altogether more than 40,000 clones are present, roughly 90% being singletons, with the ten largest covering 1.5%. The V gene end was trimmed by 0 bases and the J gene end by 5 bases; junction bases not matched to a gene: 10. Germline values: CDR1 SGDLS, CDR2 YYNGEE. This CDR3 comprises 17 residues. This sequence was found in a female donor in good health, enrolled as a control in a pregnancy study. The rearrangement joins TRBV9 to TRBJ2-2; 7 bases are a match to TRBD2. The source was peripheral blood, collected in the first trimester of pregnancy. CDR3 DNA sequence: TGTGCCAGCAGCGTAGCCACTTGGGGGGGAATTACCGGGGAGCTGTTTTTT. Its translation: CASSVATWGGITGELFF.